This TCR beta chain was profiled in a study of shared clonotypes between healthy human individuals. Per germline, CDR1 MNHEY and CDR2 SMNVEV (reference sequence). Trimming at V came to 5 bases and at J to 4 bases, leaving 12 bases not matched to a gene. The CDR3 is 16 residues long. Clones were read by immunoSEQ multiplex PCR, and TCRdb kept only the in-frame ones, dropping some. The sample records around 940,000 clones, 76% being singletons. This chain connects TRBV27 to TRBJ2-5, with 8 positions matching TRBD2. The receptor was isolated from a man between 18 and 29 years old in good health. The sequenced sample was memory CD4+ T cells sorted from blood. Stated subset: CD45RA-negative fraction. The CDR3 reads CASSTLVSGGRETQYF. In nucleotides, the CDR3 is TGTGCCAGCAGTACCTTAGTCTCGGGGGGGAGAGAGACCCAGTACTTC.